A single sample is the source of the 29 T cell receptor beta chains below, sequenced in a study of OX40 agonist ivuxolimab in advanced cancers. Profiled with immunoSEQ multiplex PCR; TCRdb holds only in-frame clones, not every one. This sample has about 45,000 clones, with roughly 80% found just once. Sequencing used CD4+ or CD8+ T cells sorted from blood, obtained in a trial of the OX40 agonist ivuxolimab. The receptors here all came from an adult with an advanced solid tumor such as melanoma, head and neck, liver or kidney cancer.

CDR3 amino acids: CASSRALGGDTQYF. CDR3 DNA: TGCGCCAGCAGCCGAGCCCTGGGAGGGGATACGCAGTATTTT. V gene TRBV4-1 combines with J gene TRBJ2-3, with 7 bases matching TRBD2. CDR3 length: 14 amino acids. Trimming took 4 bases from V and 6 from J; bases not matched to a gene: 7. Germline V gene sequence: CDR1 MGHRA, CDR2 YSYEKL.

The chain joins TRBV6-1 to TRBJ2-4; D gene ambiguous. The ends were cut back, 7 bases at V and 0 bases at J, with 7 bases in the middle. Germline CDR1 reads MNHNS; CDR2 reads SASEGT. CDR3 length equals 13 residues. The CDR3 DNA follows: TGTGCCAGCACCAGCACAGCCAAAAACATTCAGTACTTC. It specifies CASTSTAKNIQYF.

About this clone itself: Other DNA variants within this sample encode the same CDR3. The V and J genes are TRBV9 and TRBJ2-2; no clear D. V dropped 0 bases and J dropped 5 bases, with 5 bases sitting between them. The germline gives CDR1 SGDLS, CDR2 YYNGEE. The CDR3 sequence is 13 residues long. CDR3: CASSVGATGELFF. CDR3 bases: TGTGCCAGCAGCGTAGGTGCGACCGGGGAGCTGTTTTTT.

This chain connects TRBV18 to TRBJ2-3, with TRBD2 matching over 8 bases. The trim removed 4 bases at V and 6 bases at J, leaving 24 bases unmatched. CDR3 length equals 20 residues. The germline V gene encodes CDR1 KGHSH and CDR2 LQKENI. For the CDR3, the DNA is TGTGCCAGCTCACGCGACTGGGTCGGGGGGGCCCTCATTCCTGCCGATACGCAGTATTTT. Its translation: CASSRDWVGGALIPADTQYF. The whole variable domain, remainder taken from reference TRBV18 and TRBJ2-3, is NAGVMQNPRHLVRRRGQEARLRCSPMKGHSHVYWYRQLPEEGLKFMVYLQKENIIDESGMPKERFSAEFPKEGPSILRIQQVVRGDSAAYFCASSRDWVGGALIPADTQYFGPGTRLTVL.

The rearrangement joins TRBV2 to TRBJ2-4; D gene ambiguous. CDR3 size: 17 residues. V lost 2 bases and J 0 bases, leaving 14 bases between the germline ends. The germline gives CDR1 SNHLY, CDR2 FYNNEI. CDR3 in DNA: TGTGCCAGCAGTGAACCACTCCCCTTACTAGCCAAAAACATTCAGTACTTC. Translation: CASSEPLPLLAKNIQYF.

This sequence joins TRBV5-6 and TRBJ2-1, with a weak D call TRBD2 (6 bases). CDR3 length: 16 residues. The V gene's germline CDR1 is SGHDT and CDR2 YYEEEE. V lost 4 bases and J lost 7, with 21 bases in between. CDR3 nucleotide sequence: TGTGCCAGCAGCGGCGCGGGACCAGGGTTAGAGAATGAGCAGTTCTTC. Translating gives CASSGAGPGLENEQFF.

By share, this clone ranks as medium-sized. The chain links TRBV28 to TRBJ1-5; D not resolved. This CDR3 has 14 amino acids. Per germline, CDR1 MDHEN and CDR2 SYDVKM. With 2 bases removed from V and 0 bases from J, the gap between germline ends came to 5 bases. The CDR3 loop reads CASSLAGSNQPQHF. The DNA of the CDR3 is TGTGCCAGCAGTTTAGCAGGTAGCAATCAGCCCCAGCATTTT.

The chain is built from TRBV20-1 and TRBJ2-1; no definite D call. The germline V gene has CDR1 DFQATT and CDR2 SNEGSKA (reference sequence). The germline V and J ends were trimmed by 6 bases and 10 bases, with 10 bases remaining between them. This CDR3 is built from 10 residues. The chain's CDR3 is CSAVSWEQFF. The CDR3 DNA sequence: TGCAGTGCCGTTTCGTGGGAGCAGTTCTTC.

The chain is built from TRBV5-5 and TRBJ2-7; the D is unclear. Germline loops: CDR1 SGHKS, CDR2 YYEKEE (reference sequence). The V gene lost 4 bases and the J gene lost 7 bases, with 21 bases spanning the gap. The CDR3 contains 15 residues. The CDR3 spells CASSPRAGGNEEQYF. Written as DNA, the CDR3 is TGTGCCAGCAGCCCCCGGGCAGGTGGAAATGAGGAGCAGTACTTC.

This chain joins TRBV15 and TRBJ2-7; 7 positions match TRBD2. CDR1 is LNHNV and CDR2 is YYDKDF in the germline V gene (reference sequence). V lost 3 bases and J lost 0; bases outside the gene matches: 11. The length of the CDR3 is 17 residues. CDR3 in DNA: TGTGCCACCAGCAGGCAGGGAGGGACCGCTTCCTCCTACGAGCAGTACTTC. Amino acids: CATSRQGGTASSYEQYF.

There are a few counts of this clone. The rearrangement links TRBV5-5 to TRBJ2-5, with D hard to call. V lost 0 bases and J lost 2, with 5 bases in between. The germline gives CDR1 SGHKS, CDR2 YYEKEE (reference sequence). The CDR3 spans 13 residues. The CDR3 reads CASSLARQETQYF. The CDR3 region has the DNA TGTGCCAGCAGCTTGGCCCGGCAAGAGACCCAGTACTTC.

This clone was counted only a few times. The chain carries TRBV28 and TRBJ1-4, with D possibly being TRBD1 (5 bases). Per the germline V gene, CDR1 is MDHEN and CDR2 is SYDVKM. The CDR3 has 15 residues. V was shortened by 5 bases and J by 16 bases, with 26 bases between the two germline ends. CDR3 residues: CASSPPTRKRGYQFF. In DNA, the CDR3 is TGTGCCAGCAGTCCCCCTACGAGGAAGCGGGGGTATCAGTTTTTT.

This chain joins TRBV28 and TRBJ1-5; a weak D match, TRBD1 (6 bases). Germline assignment: CDR1 MDHEN and CDR2 SYDVKM. The CDR3 runs 17 residues. V lost 7 bases, J lost 3 bases, and 22 bases lay in between. This chain's CDR3 is CASKKRGRQGLNQPQHF. The DNA for the CDR3 is TGTGCCAGCAAAAAGCGAGGACGGCAGGGGCTCAATCAGCCCCAGCATTTT.

The chain's CDR3 is CASRGGDFETQYF. For the CDR3, the DNA is TGTGCCAGCAGAGGGGGAGACTTTGAGACCCAGTACTTC. The rearrangement links TRBV9 to TRBJ2-5; a possible D gene is TRBD1 (6 bases). CDR1 and CDR2 from the germline V gene are SGDLS and YYNGEE. V dropped 5 bases and J dropped 5 bases, with 13 bases sitting between them. CDR3 length: 13 amino acids.

The chain is built from TRBV11-1 and TRBJ2-1; D unclear. CDR1 and CDR2 from the germline V gene are SGHAT and FQDESV (reference sequence). V was shortened by 5 bases and J by 4 bases, with 15 bases between the two germline ends. The CDR3 loop spans 15 amino acids. The CDR3 reads CASSGLRDTYNEQFF. CDR3 in DNA: TGTGCCAGCAGCGGATTACGAGACACATACAATGAGCAGTTCTTC.

The rearrangement joins TRBV7-3 to TRBJ2-7, with D perhaps matching TRBD1 or TRBD2 (6 bases each). Trimming took 0 bases from V and 5 from J, leaving 14 bases between them. CDR3 length: 15 amino acids. The germline V gene has CDR1 SGHTA and CDR2 FQGTGA. The DNA for the CDR3 is TGTGCCAGCAGCTTAACGTTTGAGGGGGGCCACGAGCAGTACTTC. Amino acid sequence: CASSLTFEGGHEQYF. The full variable domain, its missing parts supplied by reference TRBV7-3 and TRBJ2-7, is GAGVSQTPSNKVTEKGKYVELRCDPISGHTALYWYRQSLGQGPEFLIYFQGTGAADDSGLPNDRFFAVRPEGSVSTLKIQRTERGDSAVYLCASSLTFEGGHEQYFGPGTRLTVT.

This clone has only a few counts. The chain links TRBV6-6 to TRBJ2-4, with D possibly being TRBD1 (7 bases). Between the trimmed V and J ends, which lost 10 bases and 7 bases, there was a span of 23 bases. Germline V gene lookup returns CDR1 MNHNY and CDR2 SVGAGI (reference sequence). The CDR3 is 15 amino acids. In nucleotides, the CDR3 is TGTGCCACCACGACAGGGCTGCTAGGGGGGAACATTCAGTACTTC. Translation: CATTTGLLGGNIQYF.

V is TRBV19 and J is TRBJ1-2; tentatively, D is TRBD1 (5 bases). V was clipped by 6 bases and J by 4 bases, with 15 bases between them. In germline, CDR1 is LNHDA, CDR2 SQIVND (reference sequence). The CDR3 runs 14 residues. DNA for the CDR3: TGTGCCAGTAGCCTCGGGGGGTTTGTCTATGGCTACACCTTC. Protein product: CASSLGGFVYGYTF. The full variable domain, completed using reference TRBV19 and TRBJ1-2, is DGGITQSPKYLFRKEGQNVTLSCEQNLNHDAMYWYRQDPGQGLRLIYYSQIVNDFQKGDIAEGYSVSREKKESFPLTVTSAQKNPTAFYLCASSLGGFVYGYTFGSGTRLTVV.

The chain couples TRBV7-6 to TRBJ2-5, with 8 positions matching TRBD2. V shed 4 bases and J 2 bases; nucleotides not matched to a gene: 6. This CDR3 spans 15 amino acids. Germline V lookup: CDR1 SGHVS, CDR2 FNYEAQ. The CDR3 nucleotides are TGTGCCAGCAGCTCCTCCGGGACTAGGCAAGAGACCCAGTACTTC. Residues: CASSSSGTRQETQYF.

The chain has TRBV29-1 and TRBJ2-1, with unresolved D. Trimming took 1 base from V and 4 from J, leaving 2 bases between them. In germline, CDR1 is SQVTM, CDR2 ANQGSEA. The CDR3 has 11 amino acids. CDR3 bases: TGCAGCGTTGAAGGGTACAATGAGCAGTTCTTC. Protein sequence: CSVEGYNEQFF.

V is TRBV6-1 and J is TRBJ1-5; D unclear. Germline lookup yields CDR1 MNHNS and CDR2 SASEGT. This CDR3 has 13 residues. V shed 2 bases and J shed 5 bases, with 7 bases lying between them. The CDR3 sequence: CASSEIQYQPQHF. In DNA form, the CDR3 reads TGTGCCAGCAGTGAAATACAATATCAGCCCCAGCATTTT.

The CDR3 DNA sequence: TGTGCCAGCAGCTTAGTGACTAGCGGGAGGGGGAATGAGCAGTTCTTC. Translated: CASSLVTSGRGNEQFF. The rearrangement uses TRBV7-6 and TRBJ2-1; 14 nucleotides match TRBD2. The germline CDR1 and CDR2 sequences are SGHVS and FNYEAQ. The ends lost 1 base at V and 7 bases at J; junction bases unmatched: 3. The CDR3 runs 16 residues. Complete variable domain (other parts from reference TRBV7-6 and TRBJ2-1): GAGVSQSPRYKVTKRGQDVALRCDPISGHVSLYWYRQALGQGPEFLTYFNYEAQQDKSGLPNDRFSAERPEGSISTLTIQRTEQRDSAMYRCASSLVTSGRGNEQFFGPGTRLTVL.

The rearrangement joins TRBV15 to TRBJ1-2; D unclear. Germline V gives CDR1 LNHNV, CDR2 YYDKDF (reference sequence). Trimming shortened V by 5 bases and J by 4 bases, and 8 bases separated the two germline ends. This CDR3 comprises 12 residues. The CDR3 DNA follows: TGTGCCACCAGCTCCCCTGGCTATGGCTACACCTTC. As protein: CATSSPGYGYTF.

The gene calls are TRBV19 and TRBJ1-2; D possibly corresponds to TRBD1 (6 bases). The length of the CDR3 is 15 residues. Germline loops: CDR1 LNHDA, CDR2 SQIVND (reference sequence). V was clipped by 6 bases and J by 4 bases, with 18 bases between them. This CDR3 is CASSNRDTDAYGYTF. The CDR3 coding sequence is TGTGCCAGTAGCAACCGGGACACTGATGCCTATGGCTACACCTTC.

The V gene is TRBV19, the J gene TRBJ2-5; D possibly matches TRBD1 or TRBD2 (6 bases each). The DNA end lines up better with TRBJ2-7; the J call may be wrong. The CDR3 has 13 amino acids. Germline V CDR1 and CDR2: LNHDA, SQIVND (reference sequence). The CDR3 loop reads CASLGGDNYEQYF. CDR3 in DNA: TGTGCCAGCCTCGGAGGGGACAACTACGAGCAGTACTTC.

The CDR3 DNA reads TGTGCCAGCAGCCCCCGACGGGGAGGGTACGAGCAGTACTTC. Its translation: CASSPRRGGYEQYF. This chain connects TRBV14 to TRBJ2-7, with 7 bases that match TRBD2. Per the germline V gene, CDR1 is SGHDN and CDR2 is FVKESK. This CDR3 is built from 14 residues. The J segment lost 4 bases and the V segment lost 4 bases, leaving 7 bases of the junction unmatched.

This chain links TRBV7-9 with TRBJ2-1, with 13 bases matching TRBD2. The CDR3 totals 17 residues. The junction had 3 bases not matched to a gene; V was cut back by 4 bases and J by 0 bases. Germline loops: CDR1 SEHNR, CDR2 FQNEAQ (reference sequence). This CDR3 reads CASSSWTSGSSYNEQFF. As DNA, the CDR3 is TGTGCCAGCAGCTCCTGGACTAGCGGGAGCTCCTACAATGAGCAGTTCTTC.

This clone has a single count. CDR3 DNA: TGTGCCAGCTCTCTAGTCAACTACGAGCAGTACTTC. Protein sequence: CASSLVNYEQYF. This chain connects TRBV2 to TRBJ2-7; D is unclear. CDR1 SNHLY and CDR2 FYNNEI come from the germline V gene. CDR3 length equals 12 residues. Trimming removed 8 bases from V and 3 bases from J, with 11 bases in between.

V usage is TRBV28 and J usage is TRBJ2-5; 9 bases fit TRBD1. Germline loops: CDR1 MDHEN, CDR2 SYDVKM. The ends lost 2 bases at V and 5 bases at J; junction bases unmatched: 6. The CDR3 runs to 15 residues. The CDR3 is CASSLTGGSSETQYF. CDR3 in DNA: TGTGCCAGCAGTTTAACAGGGGGCTCATCGGAGACCCAGTACTTC.